The rows below give T cell receptor beta chains drawn from one sample of a study of blood T cell repertoires in COVID-19. Here immunoSEQ multiplex PCR was the method, and the copy in TCRdb shows in-frame clones only, minus some. Of around 250,000 clones listed, around 86% are singletons. Sequenced sample: peripheral blood. Receptors originate from a woman between 65 and 79 years old with active or convalescent COVID-19. Both conserved end residues are part of each CDR3. A D gene is named only where the DNA matches it firmly. Clone size is given for some rows only: seen once, a few or many times, or a class if the clone is expanded.

D gene	clone size	V gene	J gene	CDR3 protein	CDR3 DNA
-	few	TRBV7-2	TRBJ1-2	CASSPHRDPLNGYTF	TGTGCCAGCAGCCCCCACCGGGATCCTCTGAATGGCTACACCTTC
TRBD2	-	TRBV4-3	TRBJ2-5	CASSTQTGTSGEETQYF	TGCGCCAGCAGCACCCAAACCGGGACTAGCGGTGAGGAGACCCAGTACTTC
-	-	TRBV5-1	TRBJ2-7	CASSFGRAVLSSYEQYF	TGCGCCAGCAGTTTCGGGCGAGCGGTCCTGAGCTCCTACGAGCAGTACTTC
TRBD1	-	TRBV6-6	TRBJ1-1	CASSHTGTGTSWGNTEAFF	TGTGCCAGCAGTCACACCGGGACAGGTACTTCATGGGGGAACACTGAAGCTTTCTTT
TRBD1	once	TRBV7-2	TRBJ2-2	CASRPTGGSSAGELFF	TGTGCCAGCAGACCAACAGGGGGAAGTAGCGCCGGGGAGCTGTTTTTT
-	-	TRBV5-5	TRBJ2-7	CASSLVVEQYF	TGTGCCAGCAGCTTGGTAGTCGAGCAGTACTTC
-	-	TRBV19	TRBJ1-4	CASSTRASLQGVNEKLFF	TGTGCCAGTAGTACTCGAGCTTCACTACAGGGAGTTAATGAAAAACTGTTTTTT
-	few	TRBV20-1	TRBJ1-2	CSASHPSNYGYTF	TGCAGTGCTAGTCACCCGAGTAACTATGGCTACACCTTC
-	-	TRBV19	TRBJ1-5	CASSISLNQPQHF	TGTGCCAGTAGTATTTCCCTAAATCAGCCCCAGCATTTT
-	-	TRBV3-1/TRBV3-2	TRBJ1-4	CASSQGAQATNEKLFF	TGTGCCAGCAGCCAAGGAGCTCAAGCAACTAATGAAAAACTGTTTTTT
-	few	TRBV18	TRBJ2-1	CASSLQGGNNEQFF	TGTGCCAGCTCCCTCCAAGGCGGAAACAATGAGCAGTTCTTC
-	-	TRBV6-1	TRBJ2-1	CASSESGLNEQFF	TGTGCCAGCAGTGAGTCAGGTCTCAATGAGCAGTTCTTC
-	few	TRBV24-1	TRBJ1-1	CATSADRSNTEAFF	TGTGCCACCAGTGCGGACAGATCGAACACTGAAGCTTTCTTT
-	-	TRBV28	TRBJ1-6	CASSLYSLINSPLHF	TGTGCCAGCAGTCTTTACAGTCTTATTAATTCACCCCTCCACTTT
TRBD1	-	TRBV4-3	TRBJ1-1	CASSQGPGRGREAFF	TGCGCCAGCAGCCAAGGTCCAGGCAGGGGGAGGGAAGCTTTCTTT
-	-	TRBV6-2/TRBV6-3	TRBJ1-6	CASSTDRLNSPLHF	TGTGCCAGCAGTACGGACAGATTAAATTCACCCCTCCACTTT
TRBD1	-	TRBV7-2	TRBJ1-2	CASSPDRGPYGYTF	TGTGCCAGCAGCCCAGACAGGGGGCCCTATGGCTACACCTTC
-	once	TRBV10-3	TRBJ1-1	CAISDRGVNTEAFF	TGTGCCATCAGTGACAGGGGAGTGAACACTGAAGCTTTCTTT
-	-	TRBV5-4	TRBJ2-3	CASSLDPGADTQYF	TGTGCCAGCAGCCTAGATCCGGGGGCAGATACGCAGTATTTT
TRBD1	-	TRBV7-9	TRBJ1-2	CASSPGQGNGYTF	TGTGCCAGCAGCCCGGGACAGGGGAACGGCTACACCTTC
-	-	TRBV23-1	TRBJ1-1	CASRAGTAFF	TGCGCCAGCAGGGCGGGGACCGCTTTCTTT
TRBD1	-	TRBV10-3	TRBJ1-2	CAISGQQGAEKSYGYTF	TGTGCCATCAGTGGGCAACAGGGGGCGGAGAAGAGCTATGGCTACACCTTC
-	-	TRBV6-4	TRBJ1-1	CASSRERGTEAFF	TGTGCCAGCTCCCGCGAAAGGGGCACTGAAGCTTTCTTT
TRBD2	-	TRBV4-1	TRBJ2-3	CASSQEPAGGTLNTQYF	TGCGCCAGCAGCCAAGAACCCGCGGGGGGGACGCTGAATACGCAGTATTTT
TRBD1	-	TRBV18	TRBJ1-6	CASSQGTGGIYNSPLHF	TGTGCCAGCTCACAAGGGACAGGGGGCATCTATAATTCACCCCTCCACTTT
TRBD1	once	TRBV6-5	TRBJ1-2	CASRDTGGEIGYTF	TGTGCCAGCAGGGACACAGGGGGGGAGATTGGCTACACCTTC
-	few	TRBV10-2	TRBJ1-2	CASSDQGSNYGYTF	TGCGCCAGCAGTGATCAGGGGTCGAACTATGGCTACACCTTC
TRBD1	-	TRBV12-3/TRBV12-4	TRBJ1-2	CASSTGASYGYTF	TGTGCCAGCAGCACAGGGGCCTCCTATGGCTACACCTTC
-	-	TRBV7-2	TRBJ1-4	CASSLIGGREKLFF	TGTGCCAGCAGCTTAATAGGGGGTAGGGAAAAACTGTTTTTT
-	-	TRBV5-1	TRBJ1-3	CASSPTSISGNTIYF	TGCGCCAGCAGCCCAACTAGCATCTCTGGAAACACCATATATTTT
TRBD2	-	TRBV4-1	TRBJ2-3	CASSYPGGGSTDTQYF	TGCGCCAGCAGCTACCCCGGGGGGGGGTCCACAGATACGCAGTATTTT
TRBD1	-	TRBV5-3	TRBJ1-1	CARSLGKHWTGLAFF	TGTGCCAGAAGCTTGGGGAAACACTGGACAGGGTTAGCTTTCTTT
-	-	TRBV5-4	TRBJ1-4	CASSLGDAEKLFF	TGTGCCAGCAGCTTAGGAGACGCCGAAAAACTGTTTTTT
-	once	TRBV19	TRBJ1-5	CASSILRGPLNQPQHF	TGTGCCAGTAGTATCTTGCGGGGACCCCTAAATCAGCCCCAGCATTTT
TRBD2	-	TRBV29-1	TRBJ2-3	CSVIAGTDTQYF	TGCAGCGTTATAGCGGGGACAGATACGCAGTATTTT